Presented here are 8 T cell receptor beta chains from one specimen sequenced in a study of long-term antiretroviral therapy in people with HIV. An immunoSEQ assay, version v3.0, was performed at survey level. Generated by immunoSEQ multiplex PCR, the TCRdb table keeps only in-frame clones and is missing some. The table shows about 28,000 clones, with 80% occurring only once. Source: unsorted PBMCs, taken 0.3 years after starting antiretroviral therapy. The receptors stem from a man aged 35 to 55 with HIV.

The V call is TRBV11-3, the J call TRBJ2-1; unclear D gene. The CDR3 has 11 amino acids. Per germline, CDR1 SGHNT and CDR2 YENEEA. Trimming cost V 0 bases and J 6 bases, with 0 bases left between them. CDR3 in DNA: TGTGCCAGCAGCTTAGACAATGAGCAGTTCTTC. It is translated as CASSLDNEQFF. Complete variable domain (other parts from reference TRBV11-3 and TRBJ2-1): EAGVVQSPRYKIIEKKQPVAFWCNPISGHNTLYWYLQNLGQGPELLIRYENEEAVDDSQLPKDRFSAERLKGVDSTLKIQPAELGDSAVYLCASSLDNEQFFGPGTRLTVL.

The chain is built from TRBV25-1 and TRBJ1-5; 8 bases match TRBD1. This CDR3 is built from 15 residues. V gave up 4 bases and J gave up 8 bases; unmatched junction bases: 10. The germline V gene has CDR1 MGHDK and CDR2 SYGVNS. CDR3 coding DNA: TGTGCCAGCAGTGGCCAGACAGGGGAGGTCGAGCCCCAGCATTTT. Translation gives CASSGQTGEVEPQHF.

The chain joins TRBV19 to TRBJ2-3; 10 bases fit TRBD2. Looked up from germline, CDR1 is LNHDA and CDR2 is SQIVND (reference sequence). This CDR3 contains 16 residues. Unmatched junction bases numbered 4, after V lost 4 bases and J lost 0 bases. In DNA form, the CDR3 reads TGTGCCAGTAGTAACGAGCGGGGGGGGAGCACAGATACGCAGTATTTT. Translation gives CASSNERGGSTDTQYF.

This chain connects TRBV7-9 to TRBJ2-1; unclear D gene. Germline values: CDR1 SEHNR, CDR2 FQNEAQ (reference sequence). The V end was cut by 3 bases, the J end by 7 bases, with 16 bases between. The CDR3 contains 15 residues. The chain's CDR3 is CASSLRSGARNEQFF. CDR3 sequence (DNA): TGTGCCAGCAGCTTGAGGTCTGGAGCGCGTAATGAGCAGTTCTTC.

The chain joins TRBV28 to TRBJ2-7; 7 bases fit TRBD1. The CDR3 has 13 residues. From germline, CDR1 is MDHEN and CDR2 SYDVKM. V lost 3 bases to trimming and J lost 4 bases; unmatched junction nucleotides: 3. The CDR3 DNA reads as TGTGCCAGCAGTTTTAGACAGGGATACGAGCAGTACTTC. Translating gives CASSFRQGYEQYF.

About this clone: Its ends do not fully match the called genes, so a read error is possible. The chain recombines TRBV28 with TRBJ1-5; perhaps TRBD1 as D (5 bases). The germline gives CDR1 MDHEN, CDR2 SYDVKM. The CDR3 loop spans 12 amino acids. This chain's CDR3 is CASSPSWAKGDF. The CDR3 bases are TGTGCCAGCAGTCCCTCCTGGGCGAAAGGGGATTTT.

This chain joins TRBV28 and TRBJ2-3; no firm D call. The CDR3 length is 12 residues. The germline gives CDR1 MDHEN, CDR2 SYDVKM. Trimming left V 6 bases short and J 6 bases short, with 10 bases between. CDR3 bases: TGTGCCAGCAGACCTCCCTTCGATACGCAGTATTTT. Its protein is CASRPPFDTQYF.

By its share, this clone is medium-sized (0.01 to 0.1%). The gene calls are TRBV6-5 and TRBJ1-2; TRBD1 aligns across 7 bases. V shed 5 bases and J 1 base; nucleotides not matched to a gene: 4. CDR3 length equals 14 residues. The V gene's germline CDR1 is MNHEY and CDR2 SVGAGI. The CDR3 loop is CASSLRDSNYGYTF. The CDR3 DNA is TGTGCCAGCAGTCTCCGGGACAGTAACTATGGCTACACCTTC.